This T cell receptor beta chain was identified during a study of T-cell memory formation after mild COVID-19. Regarding the study as a whole: Clones that shrank (day 15 to 85) were balanced CD4/CD8, whereas later expanders leaned CD4+.

The ends lost 5 bases at V and 2 bases at J; junction bases unmatched: 8. This CDR3 is built from 15 residues. Germline values: CDR1 LGHNA, CDR2 YSLEER. TCR alpha and TCR beta cDNA libraries carrying sample barcodes and UMIs were produced by 5'RACE using constant-segment primers. MiXCR, run by TCRdb on the 5' RACE reads, gives a single entry per CDR3 protein. Among under 60,000 distinct CDR3 sequences listed, 9.3% were seen once. This clonotype was seen at least ten times. Its specificity is unknown. This receptor was obtained from an adult woman who had mild COVID-19 (a few samples of this study predate the infection). Cell type and time point are not known. V is TRBV4-3 and J is TRBJ2-7; 8 bases align to TRBD1. The sequencing sample was made of PBMCs or a T cell subset sorted from them (not recorded which). CDR3 protein: CASSKQTGETYEQYF. The CDR3 bases are TGCGCCAGCAGCAAGCAGACAGGGGAGACCTACGAGCAGTACTTC.